These 5 T cell receptor beta chains originate from one sample sequenced in a study of blood T cell repertoires in COVID-19. Sequencing used immunoSEQ multiplex PCR; TCRdb keeps in-frame clones, though not all of them. Of 130,000 to 150,000 clones listed, approximately 85% are singletons. Material: peripheral blood. The receptor set was obtained from a woman aged 55-75 years with COVID-19, enrolled during active disease.

The chain couples TRBV3-1 (or the pseudogene TRBV3-2) to TRBJ1-5; tentatively, D is TRBD1 (5 bases). Germline lookup yields CDR1 LGHDT and CDR2 YNNKEL (reference sequence). V was cut by 4 bases and J by 2 bases, with 9 bases left in between. This CDR3 region has 14 residues. The CDR3 reads CASSPSGGNQPQHF. In nucleotides, the CDR3 is TGTGCCAGCAGCCCTTCGGGGGGCAATCAGCCCCAGCATTTT.

This clone was picked up one time. The rearrangement uses TRBV5-6 and TRBJ2-3; D might be TRBD2 (6 bases). Trimming left V 6 bases short and J 1 base short, with 15 bases between. This CDR3 is built from 15 residues. Per germline, CDR1 SGHDT and CDR2 YYEEEE. The chain's CDR3 is CASTSGGAGTDTQYF. CDR3 nucleotides: TGTGCCAGCACCTCAGGAGGGGCCGGCACAGATACGCAGTATTTT.

This clone came up a few times. The chain couples TRBV27 to TRBJ1-1; TRBD1 matches at 7 bases. This CDR3 has 13 amino acids. Trimming at V came to 5 bases and at J to 7 bases, leaving 7 bases not matched to a gene. Per the germline V gene, CDR1 is MNHEY and CDR2 is SMNVEV (reference sequence). The CDR3 DNA sequence: TGTGCCAGCAGTATTACCCAGGGGGATGAAGCTTTCTTT. Translating it yields CASSITQGDEAFF.

This clone was found a few times. The same CDR3 can be traced to other DNA sequences in this sample. The V call is TRBV20-1, the J call TRBJ1-2; D gene ambiguous. Germline V CDR1 and CDR2: DFQATT, SNEGSKA (reference sequence). CDR3 length: 11 residues. The V and J ends lost 1 base and 6 bases respectively, with 6 bases between them. The CDR3 region has the DNA TGCAGTGCTAGAGGAGTGCATGGCTACACCTTC. Amino acid sequence: CSARGVHGYTF.

The V gene is TRBV30, the J gene TRBJ1-2; D not resolved. This CDR3 region has 14 residues. Looked up from germline, CDR1 is GTSNPN and CDR2 is SVGIG (reference sequence). The V gene lost 0 bases and the J gene lost 1 base, with 9 bases spanning the gap. The CDR3 protein is CAWSVNQVNYGYTF. The CDR3 DNA sequence: TGTGCCTGGAGTGTAAACCAGGTTAACTATGGCTACACCTTC.